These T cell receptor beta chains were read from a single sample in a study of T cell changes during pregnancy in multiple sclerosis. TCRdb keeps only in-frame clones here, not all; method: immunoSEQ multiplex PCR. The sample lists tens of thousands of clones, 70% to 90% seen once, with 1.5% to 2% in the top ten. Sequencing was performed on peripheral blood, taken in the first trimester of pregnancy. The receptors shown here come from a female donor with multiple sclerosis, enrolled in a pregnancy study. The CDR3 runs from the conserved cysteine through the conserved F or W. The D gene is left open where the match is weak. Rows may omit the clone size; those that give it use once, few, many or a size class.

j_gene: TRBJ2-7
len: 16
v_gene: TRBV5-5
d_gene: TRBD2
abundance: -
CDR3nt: TGTGCCAGCAGCTTGGAGGTAGCGGGCCTCTCCTACGAGCAGTACTTC
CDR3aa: CASSLEVAGLSYEQYF

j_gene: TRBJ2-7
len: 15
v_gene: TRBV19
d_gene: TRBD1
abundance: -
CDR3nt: TGTGCCAGTAGAGCCTCCGGGACAGGTACCTACGAGCAGTACTTC
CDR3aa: CASRASGTGTYEQYF

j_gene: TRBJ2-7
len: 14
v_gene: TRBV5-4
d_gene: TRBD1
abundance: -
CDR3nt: TGTGCCAGCAGCCGGGACAGGGCCTCCTACGAGCAGTACTTC
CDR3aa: CASSRDRASYEQYF

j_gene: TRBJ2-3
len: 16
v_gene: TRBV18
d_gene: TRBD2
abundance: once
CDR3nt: TGTGCCAGCTCACCACTGGCTAGCGGGAGCACAGATACGCAGTATTTT
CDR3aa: CASSPLASGSTDTQYF

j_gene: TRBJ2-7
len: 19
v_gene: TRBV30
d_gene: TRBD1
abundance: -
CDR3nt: TGTGCCTGGGACACTCAAGTGTACACAGGGGGCCTTTTCTCCTACGAGCAGTACTTC
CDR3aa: CAWDTQVYTGGLFSYEQYF

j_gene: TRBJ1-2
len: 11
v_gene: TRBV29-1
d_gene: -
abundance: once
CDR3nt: TGCAGCGTTCCGACTTTCTATGGCTACACCTTC
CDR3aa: CSVPTFYGYTF

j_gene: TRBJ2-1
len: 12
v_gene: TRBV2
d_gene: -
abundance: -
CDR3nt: TGTGCCAGCAGTGCGGTCCCGCGGGAGCAGTTCTTC
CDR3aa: CASSAVPREQFF

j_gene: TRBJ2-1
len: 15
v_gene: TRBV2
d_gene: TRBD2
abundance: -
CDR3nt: TGTGCCAGCAGGGTACTAGCGGGAGGCCACAATGAGCAGTTCTTC
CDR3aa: CASRVLAGGHNEQFF

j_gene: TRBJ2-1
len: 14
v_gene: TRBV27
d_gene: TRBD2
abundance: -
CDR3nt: TGTGCCAGCAGCCGACTAGCGGGGGGCAATGAGCAGTTCTTC
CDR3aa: CASSRLAGGNEQFF

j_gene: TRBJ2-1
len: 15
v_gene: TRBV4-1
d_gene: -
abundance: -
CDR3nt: TGCGCCAGCAGCCCTCGGACAGAGGCCTACAATGAGCAGTTCTTC
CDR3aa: CASSPRTEAYNEQFF

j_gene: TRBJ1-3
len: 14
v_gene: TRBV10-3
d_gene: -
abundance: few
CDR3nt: TGTGCCATCAGTGAGTCGAGCCTTGGAAACACCATATATTTT
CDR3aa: CAISESSLGNTIYF

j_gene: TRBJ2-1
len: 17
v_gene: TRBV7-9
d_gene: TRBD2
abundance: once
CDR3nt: TGTGCCAGCAGCTTCAACCTTGGACAAGCGGGAGGGCTTGAGCAGTTCTTC
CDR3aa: CASSFNLGQAGGLEQFF

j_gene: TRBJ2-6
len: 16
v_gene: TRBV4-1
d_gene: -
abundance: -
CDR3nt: TGCGCCAGCAGCCAAGATCAGGGCTCTGGGGCCAACGTCCTGACTTTC
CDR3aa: CASSQDQGSGANVLTF

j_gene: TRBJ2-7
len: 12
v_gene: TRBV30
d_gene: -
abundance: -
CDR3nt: TGTGCCTTGACCAGGGCACCCTACGAGCAGTACTTC
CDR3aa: CALTRAPYEQYF

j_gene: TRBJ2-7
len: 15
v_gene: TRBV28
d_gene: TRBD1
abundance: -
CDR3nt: TGTGCCAGCAGTAGGGAGGACAGGGGGCGATACGAGCAGTACTTC
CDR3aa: CASSREDRGRYEQYF

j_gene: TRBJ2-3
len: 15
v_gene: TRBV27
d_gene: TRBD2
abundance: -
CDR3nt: TGTGCCAGCAGTCCGCTAGCGGGAGTACCCGATACGCAGTATTTT
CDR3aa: CASSPLAGVPDTQYF

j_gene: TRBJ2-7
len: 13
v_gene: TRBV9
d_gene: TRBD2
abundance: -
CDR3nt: TGTGCCAGCAGCGTTCGGGAGGGCGCCGAGCAGTACTTC
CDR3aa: CASSVREGAEQYF

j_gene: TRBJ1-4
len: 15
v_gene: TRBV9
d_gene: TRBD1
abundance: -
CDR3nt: TGTGCCAGCAGCGTAGCCGGGACAGGGAGTGAAAAACTGTTTTTT
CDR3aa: CASSVAGTGSEKLFF

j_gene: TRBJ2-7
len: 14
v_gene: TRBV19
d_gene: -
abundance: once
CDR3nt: TGTGCCAGTAGTATCGCCTACCAGGTAAACGAGCAGTACTTC
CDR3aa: CASSIAYQVNEQYF

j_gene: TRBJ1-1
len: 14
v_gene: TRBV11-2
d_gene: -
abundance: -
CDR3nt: TGTGCCAGCAGCTTAGGTTCGCAGGTCACTGAAGCTTTCTTT
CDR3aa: CASSLGSQVTEAFF

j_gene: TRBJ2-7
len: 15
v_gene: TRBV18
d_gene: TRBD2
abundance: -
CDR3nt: TGTGCCAGCTCACCAGAGGCTAGCGGGACTTACGAGCAGTACTTC
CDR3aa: CASSPEASGTYEQYF

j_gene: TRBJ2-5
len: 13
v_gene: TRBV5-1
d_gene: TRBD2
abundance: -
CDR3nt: TGCGCCAGCACCTCAGCGGGAGAGGAGACCCAGTACTTC
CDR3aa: CASTSAGEETQYF

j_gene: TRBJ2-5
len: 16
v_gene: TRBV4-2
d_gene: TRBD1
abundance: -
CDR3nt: TGTGCCAGCAGCCATGGACAGGGGAGTTCCCAAGAGACCCAGTACTTC
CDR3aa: CASSHGQGSSQETQYF

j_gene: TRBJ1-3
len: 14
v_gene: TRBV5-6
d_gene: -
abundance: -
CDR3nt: TGTGCCAGCAGCTTACCGACACCCCGTAACACCATATATTTT
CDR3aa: CASSLPTPRNTIYF

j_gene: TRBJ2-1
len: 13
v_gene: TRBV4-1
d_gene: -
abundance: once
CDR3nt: TGCGCCAGCAGCCAAGAGAGGCGCAATGAGCAGTTCTTC
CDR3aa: CASSQERRNEQFF

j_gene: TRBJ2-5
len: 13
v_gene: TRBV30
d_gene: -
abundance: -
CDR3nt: TGTGCCTGGTCGGAAGGACAGCCAGAGACCCAGTACTTC
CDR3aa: CAWSEGQPETQYF

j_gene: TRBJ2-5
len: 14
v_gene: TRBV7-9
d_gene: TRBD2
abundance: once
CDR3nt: TGTGCCAGCAGCCAGACTAGCGGGAGAGAGACCCAGTACTTC
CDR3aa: CASSQTSGRETQYF

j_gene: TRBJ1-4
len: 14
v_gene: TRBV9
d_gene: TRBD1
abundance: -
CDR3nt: TGTGCCAGCAGCATCGACAGGGGCGGTGAAAAACTGTTTTTT
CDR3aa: CASSIDRGGEKLFF

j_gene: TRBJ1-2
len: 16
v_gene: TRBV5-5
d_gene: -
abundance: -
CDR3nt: TGTGCCAGCAGCTTTGGTCTACAGGAGAGTAACTATGGCTACACCTTC
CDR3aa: CASSFGLQESNYGYTF

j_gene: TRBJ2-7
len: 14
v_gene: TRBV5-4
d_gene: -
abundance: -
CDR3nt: TGTGCCAGCAGCAGGGACTCCTATCTGGTCGAGCAGTACTTC
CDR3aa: CASSRDSYLVEQYF

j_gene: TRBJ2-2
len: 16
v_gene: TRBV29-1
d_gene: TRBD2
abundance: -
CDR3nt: TGCAGCATTTCGGGACTAGCGGGAGGTAATGCCGGGGAGCTGTTTTTT
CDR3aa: CSISGLAGGNAGELFF

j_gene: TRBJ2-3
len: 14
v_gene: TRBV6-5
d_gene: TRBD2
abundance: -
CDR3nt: TGTGCCAGCAGGCGGGAGCGGGAGGGCCAGCCGCAGTATTTT
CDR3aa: CASRREREGQPQYF

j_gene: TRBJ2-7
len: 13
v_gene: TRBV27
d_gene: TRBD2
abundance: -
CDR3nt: TGTGCCAGCAGTTTGGGGGGGACGCGGGAGCAGTACTTC
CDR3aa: CASSLGGTREQYF